The following is a TCR beta chain sequence with its context. No antigen is known for it. Unique molecular identifiers were used in preparing the TCRbeta library. TCRdb independently ran MiXCR on the PCR reads; one entry per CDR3 protein. Here the sample spans over 450,000 distinct CDR3 sequences, over 9.5% being singletons. This entry is derived from a study of T-cell reconstitution after alpha-beta-depleted transplantation in children. Regarding the study as a whole: There were reportedly several hundred expanded graft clones from which alpha-beta T cells came about two months after transplant. Hyperexpanded clones declined; after one year, newly produced T cells mostly supplied diversity. High day-60 TCRbeta diversity in some patients came from surviving recipient T cells and thymic progenitors.

Looked up from germline, CDR1 is MGHRA and CDR2 is YSYEKL. CDR3 length: 15 residues. Trimming cost V 6 bases and J 0 bases, with 15 bases left between them. This sample comprised PBMCs, obtained before TCRalphabeta/CD19-depleted stem cell transplant. The chain employs TRBV4-1 and TRBJ2-7; tentatively, D is TRBD2 (6 bases). The sequence came from a child aged 2-15 years with inherited bone marrow failure, due to receive a stem cell transplant. The CDR3 region is CASSRRDLSSYEQYF. CDR3 sequence (DNA): TGCGCCAGCAGTCGGCGGGACCTAAGCTCCTACGAGCAGTACTTC.